This TCR beta chain stems from a study of blood T cell repertoires in COVID-19. About the study: PBMCs, B-cell-depleted T cells, or T cells were the source of the cDNA or gDNA that made up the material.

This CDR3 comprises 18 residues. Trimming removed 0 bases from V and 4 bases from J, with 22 bases in between. CDR1 is MGHRA, CDR2 YSYEKL, per germline. Original processing methods: By means of reference gene primer amplification, nucleated cell counts were estimated. Sequencing was performed with immunoSEQ multiplex PCR; in TCRdb, only in-frame clones are kept and a portion is missing. D and trimming come from the DNA, and the V and J calls and clone size come from that table. There are under 200,000 clones in the sample; roughly 82% occur only once, and 5% to 7% lies in the top ten. Study members were between 18 and 89 years old and lived in 24 US regions. Participant reports of clinical history set cohort assignment.

The chain has TRBV4-1 and TRBJ2-7; D may be TRBD2 (6 bases). Material for sequencing was PBMCs or T cells enriched from blood (not recorded which). This TCR was sampled from a man between 35 and 55 years old with acute COVID-19. The DNA for the CDR3 is TGCGCCAGCAGCCAAGAGTCCATTCATATCCGGGAGAAGTACGAGCAGTACTTC. It encodes CASSQESIHIREKYEQYF.